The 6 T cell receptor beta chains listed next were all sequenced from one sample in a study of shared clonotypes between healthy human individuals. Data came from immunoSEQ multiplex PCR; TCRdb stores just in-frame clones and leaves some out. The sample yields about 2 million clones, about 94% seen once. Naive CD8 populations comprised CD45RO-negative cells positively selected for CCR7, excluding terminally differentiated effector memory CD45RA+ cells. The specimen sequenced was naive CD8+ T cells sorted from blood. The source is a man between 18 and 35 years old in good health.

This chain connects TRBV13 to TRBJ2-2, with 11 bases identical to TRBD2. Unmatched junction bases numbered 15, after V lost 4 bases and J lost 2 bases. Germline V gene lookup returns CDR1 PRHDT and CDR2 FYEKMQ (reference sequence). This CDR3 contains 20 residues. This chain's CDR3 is CASSSHRLAGRQINTGELFF. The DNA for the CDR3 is TGTGCCAGCAGCTCACACCGACTAGCGGGACGCCAGATCAACACCGGGGAGCTGTTTTTT.

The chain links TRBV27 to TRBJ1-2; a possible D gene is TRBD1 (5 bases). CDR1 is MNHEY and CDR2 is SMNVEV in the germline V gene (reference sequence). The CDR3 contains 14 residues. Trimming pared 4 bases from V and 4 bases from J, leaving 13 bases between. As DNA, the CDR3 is TGTGCCAGCAGTTCCGACCGGGACCGCTATGGCTACACCTTC. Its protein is CASSSDRDRYGYTF.

The CDR3 sequence: CASTRRGIGGINSPLHF. DNA for the CDR3: TGTGCCAGCACCCGACGGGGGATTGGGGGGATCAATTCACCCCTCCACTTT. The chain combines TRBV2 with TRBJ1-6; maybe TRBD1 (5 bases). Germline V lookup: CDR1 SNHLY, CDR2 FYNNEI. V gave up 7 bases and J gave up 7 bases, with 23 bases separating them. The CDR3 has 17 amino acids.

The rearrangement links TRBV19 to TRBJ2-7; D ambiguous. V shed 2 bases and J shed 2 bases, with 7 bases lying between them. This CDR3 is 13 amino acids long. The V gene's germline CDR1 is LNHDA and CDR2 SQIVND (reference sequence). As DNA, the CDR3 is TGTGCCAGTAGTATACAGCAGGCCTACGAGCAGTACTTC. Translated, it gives CASSIQQAYEQYF.

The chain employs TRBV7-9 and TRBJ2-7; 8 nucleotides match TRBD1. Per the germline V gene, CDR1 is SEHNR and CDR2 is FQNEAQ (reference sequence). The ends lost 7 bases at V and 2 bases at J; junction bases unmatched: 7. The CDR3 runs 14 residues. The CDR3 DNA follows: TGTGCCAGCACCTATGGGGGACAGGCCTACGAGCAGTACTTC. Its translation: CASTYGGQAYEQYF.

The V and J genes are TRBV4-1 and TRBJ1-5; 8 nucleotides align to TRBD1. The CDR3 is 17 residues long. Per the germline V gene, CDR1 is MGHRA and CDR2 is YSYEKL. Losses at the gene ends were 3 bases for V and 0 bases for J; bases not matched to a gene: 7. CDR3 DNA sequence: TGCGCCAGCAGCCAGACAGGGGCAGATCATAGCAATCAGCCCCAGCATTTT. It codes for CASSQTGADHSNQPQHF.